Below are 16 T cell receptor beta chains sequenced from a single sample in a study of CD8 T cells in ankylosing spondylitis. TCRdb re-called the 5' RACE reads with MiXCR, one entry per CDR3 protein. The top ten hold about 3.5% of the sample, which has 300,000 to 350,000 distinct CDR3 sequences, roughly 20% seen once. Material for sequencing was blood, either unsorted or a sorted T cell fraction (not recorded which). All receptors derive from a female donor with ankylosing spondylitis or in good health (not recorded which).

The chain employs TRBV7-3 and TRBJ2-1; D is ambiguous. V lost 7 bases and J lost 5, with 15 bases in between. The CDR3 is 14 amino acids. CDR1 and CDR2 (germline): SGHTA, FQGTGA. CDR3 protein: CASKVGSSDNEQFF. For the CDR3, the DNA is TGTGCCAGCAAGGTCGGTTCGTCGGACAATGAGCAGTTCTTC.

The CDR3 coding sequence is TGTGCCAGCAGCCGCGGACTAGCGGTTTACACCGGGGAGCTGTTTTTT. It yields the protein CASSRGLAVYTGELFF. V usage is TRBV7-2 and J usage is TRBJ2-2; 10 bases line up with TRBD2. Per the germline V gene, CDR1 is SGHTA and CDR2 is FQGNSA. The CDR3 has 16 residues. V was pared by 5 bases and J by 3 bases, with 6 bases of the junction left unmatched.

J is TRBJ2-1 and V is TRBV24-1; D possibly uses TRBD1 or TRBD2 (5 bases each). The germline CDR1 and CDR2 sequences are KGHDR and SFDVKD. The CDR3 covers 13 residues. V lost 3 bases, J lost 9 bases, and 11 bases lay in between. CDR3 in DNA: TGTGCCACCAGTGATCCAGCGAGGGGTGAGCAGTTCTTC. It is translated as CATSDPARGEQFF.

This clonotype was seen a few times. The V and J genes are TRBV20-1 and TRBJ2-5; D gene uncertain. The CDR3 is 12 amino acids. Trimming took 2 bases from V and 3 from J, leaving 7 bases between them. CDR1 is DFQATT, CDR2 SNEGSKA, per germline (reference sequence). DNA for the CDR3: TGCAGTGCTAGACGCCGAGAAGAGACCCAGTACTTC. Protein sequence: CSARRREETQYF.

In this sample, this clonotype turned up a few times. The rearrangement uses TRBV7-6 and TRBJ2-2, with 7 bases aligning to TRBD1. Germline assignment: CDR1 SGHVS and CDR2 FNYEAQ. The CDR3 is 14 amino acids. V was clipped by 7 bases and J by 6 bases; unmatched bases: 8. The CDR3 nucleotides are TGTGCCAGCAACCTAGGGGGCACCGCCGGGGAGCTGTTTTTT. Its protein product is CASNLGGTAGELFF.

The chain recombines TRBV6-1 with TRBJ2-7; TRBD1 or TRBD2 may be the D gene (5 bases each). Trimming left V 8 bases short and J 2 bases short, with 19 bases between. The CDR3 is made up of 15 amino acids. Germline-derived CDR1 and CDR2 are MNHNS and SASEGT. For the CDR3, the DNA is TGTGCCAGCGGTAAATACTCCGGGACGGCCTACGAGCAGTACTTC. Its translation: CASGKYSGTAYEQYF.

This clonotype was counted between two and nine times. The chain combines TRBV20-1 with TRBJ2-7, with 7 bases that match TRBD2. Germline CDR1 DFQATT, CDR2 SNEGSKA (reference sequence). This CDR3 spans 15 amino acids. Trimming took 0 bases from V and 3 from J; bases not matched to a gene: 8. The chain's CDR3 is CSARDRLAAIYEQYF. The CDR3 coding sequence is TGCAGTGCTAGAGATCGGCTAGCGGCGATCTACGAGCAGTACTTC.

This clonotype was counted between two and nine times. V usage is TRBV3-1 and J usage is TRBJ2-1; the D gene is possibly TRBD2 (6 bases). The CDR3 is 14 residues long. V gave up 0 bases and J gave up 5 bases, with 8 bases separating them. Germline V CDR1 and CDR2: LGHDT, YNNKEL (reference sequence). DNA of the CDR3: TGTGCCAGCAGCCAAGAAGCTAGCGACAATGAGCAGTTCTTC. Residues: CASSQEASDNEQFF.

The count of this clonotype is one. The chain recombines TRBV6-1 with TRBJ1-2; D uncertain. This CDR3 comprises 12 residues. The germline V and J ends were trimmed by 0 bases and 3 bases, with 2 bases remaining between them. Germline V gene sequence: CDR1 MNHNS, CDR2 SASEGT. The CDR3 sequence: CASSEADYGYTF. As DNA, the CDR3 is TGTGCCAGCAGTGAAGCGGACTATGGCTACACCTTC.

The genes are TRBV19 and TRBJ2-7; TRBD2 aligns across 7 bases. Germline V gene sequence: CDR1 LNHDA, CDR2 SQIVND (reference sequence). The CDR3 loop spans 14 amino acids. With 6 bases clipped from V and 4 bases from J, the junction kept 9 bases outside the gene matches. The CDR3 loop is CASSKREQVYEQYF. The CDR3 bases are TGTGCCAGTAGCAAGCGGGAACAAGTTTACGAGCAGTACTTC.

The chain employs TRBV4-3 and TRBJ2-7; TRBD2 might be the D (5 bases). The length of the CDR3 is 17 residues. Trimming cost V 2 bases and J 1 base, with 18 bases left between them. Germline CDR1 reads LGHNA; CDR2 reads YSLEER. CDR3 in DNA: TGCGCCAGCAGCCAAAGTTTGTTGGCAGGAGGATCCTACGAGCAGTACTTC. Its translation is CASSQSLLAGGSYEQYF.

This chain uses TRBV4-3 with TRBJ2-7, with a possible D match to TRBD1 (6 bases). In germline, CDR1 is LGHNA, CDR2 YSLEER. The CDR3 sequence is 15 residues long. Deletions cut 1 base from V and 1 base from J, with 11 bases between. The CDR3 loop is CASSQARQASYEQYF. The CDR3 nucleotides read TGCGCCAGCAGCCAAGCAAGACAGGCTTCCTACGAGCAGTACTTC.

The chain recombines TRBV6-5 with TRBJ2-1; D unclear. This CDR3 is 11 amino acids long. V lost 10 bases, J lost 4 bases, and 8 bases lay in between. Germline V gene data show CDR1 as MNHEY and CDR2 as SVGAGI. The DNA of the CDR3 is TGTGCCATCCGGTTTTACAATGAGCAGTTCTTC. Translation: CAIRFYNEQFF.

The gene calls are TRBV12-3 or TRBV12-4 and TRBJ2-7; 7 nucleotides align to TRBD1. This CDR3 has 15 residues. V lost 3 bases and J lost 6; bases outside the gene matches: 11. The CDR3 nucleotides read TGTGCCAGCAGTTTGTGGGGACAGACCTTCTCCGAGCAGTACTTC. Encoded protein: CASSLWGQTFSEQYF.

V is TRBV29-1 and J is TRBJ2-7; the match to TRBD2 covers 9 bases. The germline gives CDR1 SQVTM, CDR2 ANQGSEA. J was trimmed by 0 bases and V by 5 bases; bases with no gene match: 17. The CDR3 consists of 18 residues. The CDR3 nucleotides read TGCAGCGTTTACGGGGCCGTGGGGACTAGCCGTAGCTCCTACGAGCAGTACTTC. It specifies CSVYGAVGTSRSSYEQYF.

The V gene is TRBV4-3, the J gene TRBJ1-2; no definite D call. The CDR3 runs to 12 residues. From germline, CDR1 is LGHNA and CDR2 YSLEER. Between the trimmed V and J ends, which lost 3 bases and 6 bases, there was a span of 8 bases. The CDR3 nucleotides read TGCGCCAGCAGCCAGGGCAGCAATGGCTACACCTTC. This codes for CASSQGSNGYTF.